Listed here are 23 T cell receptor beta chains from one sample, sequenced in a study of blood T cells in healthy people across ages. The authors ran a second PCR of 7 to 11 cycles using a sample-barcoded 5' primer and a J-beta primer mix. TCRdb passed the 5' RACE reads through MiXCR, listing each CDR3 protein once. The sample shows over 1,500,000 distinct CDR3 sequences, around 50% of them seen only once. Sample: blood. The receptors shown here come from a woman aged 40-49 years in good health.

The chain links TRBV7-2 to TRBJ2-4, with 13 bases fitting TRBD2. J lost 3 bases, V lost 5 bases, and 10 bases had no gene match. This CDR3 is 18 amino acids long. Germline V lookup: CDR1 SGHTA, CDR2 FQGNSA. The CDR3 here is CASSPWTSGSRDKNIQYF. The CDR3 DNA follows: TGTGCCAGCAGCCCCTGGACTAGCGGGAGTAGGGACAAAAACATTCAGTACTTC.

The CDR3 spells CASSLVVGTGQSPQHF. The CDR3 bases are TGTGCCAGCAGCTTAGTAGTTGGGACAGGCCAATCGCCCCAGCATTTT. The chain has TRBV7-2 and TRBJ1-5; TRBD1 agrees at 8 bases. This CDR3 comprises 16 residues. The germline gives CDR1 SGHTA, CDR2 FQGNSA. V shed 1 base, J shed 9 bases, and the junction held 11 bases outside the gene matches. The whole variable domain, remainder taken from reference TRBV7-2 and TRBJ1-5, is GAGVSQSPSNKVTEKGKDVELRCDPISGHTALYWYRQSLGQGLEFLIYFQGNSAPDKSGLPSDRFSAERTGGSVSTLTIQRTQQEDSAVYLCASSLVVGTGQSPQHFGDGTRLSIL.

This chain joins TRBV2 and TRBJ2-1, with a possible D match to TRBD1 (6 bases). The CDR3 consists of 13 residues. V lost 7 bases and J 7 bases, leaving 14 bases between the germline ends. Germline CDR1 and CDR2: SNHLY and FYNNEI. The CDR3 DNA reads TGTGCCAGCATAACCGGGACATTGAATGAGCAGTTCTTC. Its protein product is CASITGTLNEQFF.

J is TRBJ2-1 and V is TRBV27, with a tentative D call TRBD2 (5 bases). The CDR3 totals 14 residues. The germline V and J ends were trimmed by 3 bases and 4 bases, with 10 bases remaining between them. Germline CDR1 reads MNHEY; CDR2 reads SMNVEV (reference sequence). The chain's CDR3 is CASSFGGLYNEQFF. In DNA, the CDR3 is TGTGCCAGCAGTTTCGGCGGGCTTTACAATGAGCAGTTCTTC.

This chain joins TRBV5-8 and TRBJ2-4, with TRBD1 matching over 7 bases. Germline assignment: CDR1 SGHTS and CDR2 YDEGEE. Unmatched junction bases numbered 11, after V lost 4 bases and J lost 13 bases. The CDR3 has 13 residues. The CDR3 region is CASSLGTVRKQYF. The CDR3 region has the DNA TGTGCCAGCAGCCTGGGGACAGTCAGAAAGCAGTACTTC. Looking up the rest from reference TRBV5-8 and TRBJ2-4 gives the full variable domain: EAGVTQSPTHLIKTRGQQATLRCSPISGHTSVYWYQQALGLGLQFLLWYDEGEERNRGNFPPRFSGRQFPNYSSELNVNALELEDSALYLCASSLGTVRKQYFGAGTRLSVL.

This sequence joins TRBV6-5 and TRBJ2-5; D unresolved. The germline gives CDR1 MNHEY, CDR2 SVGAGI. This CDR3 region has 12 residues. Trimming cost V 2 bases and J 5 bases, with 6 bases left between them. The CDR3 DNA reads as TGTGCCAGCAGTTACACAATGGAGACCCAGTACTTC. Translating it yields CASSYTMETQYF.

This clonotype was picked up a small number of times. The chain joins TRBV5-1 to TRBJ2-7; 7 bases align to TRBD1. V lost 6 bases to trimming and J lost 1 base; unmatched junction nucleotides: 7. Per germline, CDR1 SGHRS and CDR2 YFSETQ. The CDR3 is made up of 14 amino acids. The CDR3 here is CASTGDRASYEQYF. In nucleotides, the CDR3 is TGCGCCAGCACCGGAGACAGGGCGTCCTACGAGCAGTACTTC.

This clonotype showed up just a few times. The rearrangement uses TRBV27 and TRBJ2-3; TRBD2 matches at 9 bases. The CDR3 has 17 residues. Trimming took 2 bases from V and 4 from J; bases not matched to a gene: 10. In germline, CDR1 is MNHEY, CDR2 SMNVEV (reference sequence). This CDR3 is CASSLLAGSRGADTQYF. In DNA, the CDR3 is TGTGCCAGCAGTTTACTAGCGGGATCCCGAGGGGCAGATACGCAGTATTTT.

This clonotype was observed a few times. J is TRBJ2-1 and V is TRBV20-1; TRBD1 aligns across 10 bases. Germline V gene data show CDR1 as DFQATT and CDR2 as SNEGSKA (reference sequence). J lost 5 bases, V lost 6 bases, and 7 bases had no gene match. The CDR3 length is 14 residues. The CDR3 sequence: CSANRDRGNNEQFF. The DNA of the CDR3 is TGCAGTGCCAACCGGGACAGGGGTAACAATGAGCAGTTCTTC.

Only a few counts were recorded for this clonotype. The chain links TRBV28 to TRBJ1-5, with D unclear. The germline V and J ends were trimmed by 5 bases and 6 bases, with 8 bases remaining between them. The CDR3 extends over 12 amino acids. The germline gives CDR1 MDHEN, CDR2 SYDVKM. CDR3 sequence reads: CASSPPSQPQHF. CDR3 nucleotides: TGTGCCAGCAGTCCCCCGAGTCAGCCCCAGCATTTT.

The J gene is TRBJ2-5, the V gene TRBV6-5; possibly TRBD1 for D (6 bases). Trimming left V 6 bases short and J 6 bases short, with 14 bases between. Per germline, CDR1 MNHEY and CDR2 SVGAGI. The CDR3 covers 13 residues. The DNA for the CDR3 is TGTGCCAGCAGCGAACAGGGTAAACAGACCCAGTACTTC. Its translation: CASSEQGKQTQYF.

A few counts support this clonotype. This chain links TRBV20-1 with TRBJ1-2; TRBD1 matches at 11 bases. V dropped 4 bases and J dropped 4; count of bases not matched to a gene: 11. Germline lookup yields CDR1 DFQATT and CDR2 SNEGSKA (reference sequence). The CDR3 has 16 residues. The CDR3 protein is CSATQGQGDGSYGYTF. The CDR3 DNA follows: TGCAGTGCTACCCAGGGACAGGGGGATGGAAGCTATGGCTACACCTTC.

The chain has TRBV5-1 and TRBJ2-6; D remains unclear. Germline V gene data show CDR1 as SGHRS and CDR2 as YFSETQ. V lost 0 bases and J lost 0, with 10 bases in between. This CDR3 spans 17 amino acids. CDR3 protein: CASSLVPTVSGANVLTF. CDR3 sequence (DNA): TGCGCCAGCAGCTTGGTGCCTACAGTCTCTGGGGCCAACGTCCTGACTTTC. The whole variable domain, filled in from reference TRBV5-1 and TRBJ2-6, reads KAGVTQTPRYLIKTRGQQVTLSCSPISGHRSVSWYQQTPGQGLQFLFEYFSETQRNKGNFPGRFSGRQFSNSRSEMNVSTLELGDSALYLCASSLVPTVSGANVLTFGAGSRLTVL.

This clonotype has a single count. V gene TRBV6-2 or TRBV6-3 combines with J gene TRBJ2-7, with D possibly matching TRBD2 (7 bases). The J call is doubtful: the DNA matches TRBJ2-5 better. This CDR3 region has 13 residues. Germline CDR1 reads MNHEY; CDR2 reads SVGEGT. The CDR3 nucleotides read TGTGCCAGCAGCTCCGGGGGGCAGGGGACCCAGTACTTC. Its protein product is CASSSGGQGTQYF.

This clonotype was seen more than once but under ten times. The V and J genes are TRBV20-1 and TRBJ2-6, with 13 nucleotides matching TRBD2. Looked up from germline, CDR1 is DFQATT and CDR2 is SNEGSKA (reference sequence). The CDR3 is made up of 16 amino acids. J lost 1 base, V lost 6 bases, and 3 bases had no gene match. The CDR3 protein is CSATSGGFSGANVLTF. The CDR3 DNA reads as TGCAGTGCGACTAGCGGGGGGTTTTCTGGGGCCAACGTCCTGACTTTC.

The V and J genes are TRBV28 and TRBJ2-7; no clear D gene. The end of the DNA is better explained by TRBJ2-5, so the J call may be wrong. The CDR3 extends over 14 amino acids. Germline V gene sequence: CDR1 MDHEN, CDR2 SYDVKM. The CDR3 DNA is TGTGCCAGCAGTTTATTGGGCAGTAGGCAGACCCAGTACTTC. It encodes CASSLLGSRQTQYF.

This chain connects TRBV20-1 to TRBJ2-5; D is possibly TRBD1 (6 bases). Germline CDR1 reads DFQATT; CDR2 reads SNEGSKA (reference sequence). The CDR3 loop spans 13 amino acids. V lost 4 bases to trimming and J lost 2 bases, with 11 bases between them. The CDR3 loop is CSAIDRWQETQYF. CDR3 DNA: TGCAGTGCTATCGACAGGTGGCAAGAGACCCAGTACTTC.

A remark on this clonotype: At one end the junction does not follow the germline gene, possibly because of a read error. This sequence joins TRBV11-2 and TRBJ2-1; perhaps TRBD2 as D (7 bases). The CDR3 runs to 13 residues. CDR1 SGHAT and CDR2 FQNNGV come from the germline V gene. The CDR3 reads CASSPGGGNERFF. The CDR3 coding sequence is TGTGCCAGCAGCCCTGGCGGGGGCAATGAGCGGTTCTTC. Together with reference TRBV11-2 and TRBJ2-1, the CDR3 gives the full variable domain: EAGVAQSPRYKIIEKRQSVAFWCNPISGHATLYWYQQILGQGPKLLIQFQNNGVVDDSQLPKDRFSAERLKGVDSTLKIQPAKLEDSAVYLCASSPGGGNERFFGPGTRLTVL.

The genes are TRBV28 and TRBJ2-5, with D possibly TRBD1 on 7 matching bases. V was shortened by 4 bases and J by 13 bases, with 31 bases between the two germline ends. This CDR3 is 17 amino acids long. Per the germline V gene, CDR1 is MDHEN and CDR2 is SYDVKM. CDR3 sequence reads: CASSSGQVLGSWDSRYF. CDR3 nucleotides: TGTGCCAGCAGTTCCGGACAGGTTCTCGGTTCTTGGGACTCCCGGTACTTC.

Only a few counts were recorded for this clonotype. This chain uses TRBV20-1 with TRBJ2-5; possible D gene TRBD1, 5 bases. The germline V gene encodes CDR1 DFQATT and CDR2 SNEGSKA (reference sequence). This CDR3 comprises 14 residues. Trimming left V 1 base short and J 5 bases short, with 14 bases between. CDR3 sequence: CSARVQGLRETQYF. The CDR3 bases are TGCAGTGCTAGAGTGCAGGGCTTGAGGGAGACCCAGTACTTC.

The chain couples TRBV7-2 to TRBJ1-5, with a possible D match to TRBD1 (6 bases). V gave up 1 base and J gave up 11 bases, with 15 bases separating them. CDR3 length equals 14 residues. In germline, CDR1 is SGHTA, CDR2 FQGNSA. The CDR3 nucleotides are TGTGCCAGCAGCTTAGGGACAGCCCTCGCTTCCCAGCATTTT. It specifies CASSLGTALASQHF.

This clonotype occurred a few times. The chain links TRBV9 to TRBJ2-5, with 7 bases identical to TRBD2. Per the germline V gene, CDR1 is SGDLS and CDR2 is YYNGEE. The CDR3 consists of 15 residues. After removal of 4 bases from V and 4 bases from J, the junction contained 10 bases not matched to a gene. CDR3 nucleotide sequence: TGTGCCAGCAGCCCCGGACTAGTCAGCTCAGAGACCCAGTACTTC. Protein: CASSPGLVSSETQYF.

Only a few counts were recorded for this clonotype. The chain uses TRBV7-2 and TRBJ2-1, with 8 nucleotides matching TRBD2. Germline CDR1 is SGHTA and CDR2 is FQGNSA. CDR3 size: 16 residues. J was trimmed by 3 bases and V by 2 bases; bases with no gene match: 6. CDR3 sequence: CASSLQGTRGYNEQFF. DNA for the CDR3: TGTGCCAGCAGCTTACAGGGGACTAGAGGCTACAATGAGCAGTTCTTC.